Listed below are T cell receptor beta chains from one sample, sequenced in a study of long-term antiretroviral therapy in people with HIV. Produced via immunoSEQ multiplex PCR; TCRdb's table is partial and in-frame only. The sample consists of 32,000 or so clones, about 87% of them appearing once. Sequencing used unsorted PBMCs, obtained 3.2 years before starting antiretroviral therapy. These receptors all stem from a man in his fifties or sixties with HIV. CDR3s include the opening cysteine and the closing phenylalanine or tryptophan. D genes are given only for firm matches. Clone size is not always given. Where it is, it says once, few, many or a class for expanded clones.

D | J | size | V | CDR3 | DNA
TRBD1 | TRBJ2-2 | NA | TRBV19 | CASAGDRGAGELFF | TGTGCCAGTGCCGGGGACAGGGGAGCCGGGGAGCTGTTTTTT
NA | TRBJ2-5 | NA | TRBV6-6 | CASSYGAGAPRETQYF | TGTGCCAGCAGTTACGGGGCGGGGGCCCCACGGGAGACCCAGTACTTC
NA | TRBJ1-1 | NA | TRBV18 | CASVTITEAFF | TGTGCCAGCGTTACCATAACTGAAGCTTTCTTT
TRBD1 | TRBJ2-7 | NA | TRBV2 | CASTPRDRAYEQYF | TGTGCCAGCACTCCCCGGGACAGGGCTTACGAGCAGTACTTC
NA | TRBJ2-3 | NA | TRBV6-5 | CASRPTWGTDTQYF | TGTGCCAGCAGGCCGACGTGGGGCACAGATACGCAGTATTTT
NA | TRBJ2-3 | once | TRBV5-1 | CASKFSSWDTQYF | TGCGCCAGCAAGTTCTCCTCGTGGGATACGCAGTATTTT
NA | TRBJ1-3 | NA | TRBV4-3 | CASSQGTANSGNTIYF | TGCGCCAGCAGCCAAGGGACAGCCAACTCTGGAAACACCATATATTTT
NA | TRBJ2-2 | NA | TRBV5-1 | CASMDPNTGELFF | TGCGCCAGCATGGACCCGAACACCGGGGAGCTGTTTTTT
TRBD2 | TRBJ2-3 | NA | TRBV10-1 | CATQRGDTDTQYF | TGCGCCACCCAGCGGGGAGACACAGATACGCAGTATTTT
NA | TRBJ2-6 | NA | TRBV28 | CASSFSMAGPGANVLTF | TGTGCCAGCAGTTTTTCCATGGCCGGGCCGGGGGCCAACGTCCTGACTTTC
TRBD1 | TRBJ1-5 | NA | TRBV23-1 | CASRGTGSNQPQHF | TGCGCCAGCAGAGGGACAGGGAGCAATCAGCCCCAGCATTTT
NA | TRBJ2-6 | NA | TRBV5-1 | CASSLLGAGANVLTF | TGCGCCAGCAGCTTGTTGGGCGCTGGGGCCAACGTCCTGACTTTC
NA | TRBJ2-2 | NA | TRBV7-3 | CASSSDGTGELFF | TGTGCCAGCAGCTCAGATGGGACAGGGGAGCTGTTTTTT
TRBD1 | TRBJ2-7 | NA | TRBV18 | CASPPDREVEQYF | TGTGCCAGCCCACCGGACAGGGAGGTCGAGCAGTACTTC
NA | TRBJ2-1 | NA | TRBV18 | CASSSTASSYNEQFF | TGTGCCAGCTCATCGACCGCCAGCTCCTACAATGAGCAGTTCTTC
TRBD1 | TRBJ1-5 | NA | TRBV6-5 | CASSLRDRPGQPQHF | TGTGCCAGCAGTCTCCGGGACAGGCCAGGGCAGCCCCAGCATTTT
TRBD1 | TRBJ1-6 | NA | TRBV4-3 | CASSQGQGSYNSPLHF | TGCGCCAGCAGCCAGGGACAGGGCTCCTATAATTCACCCCTCCACTTT
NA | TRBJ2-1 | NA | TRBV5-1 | CASSLQFVYNEQFF | TGCGCCAGCAGCTTGCAATTCGTCTACAATGAGCAGTTCTTC
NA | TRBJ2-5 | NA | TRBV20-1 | CSGSGEETQYF | TGCAGTGGGAGCGGTGAAGAGACCCAGTACTTC
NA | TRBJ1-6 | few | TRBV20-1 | CSPSRSPLHF | TGCAGCCCCAGCCGTTCACCCCTCCACTTT
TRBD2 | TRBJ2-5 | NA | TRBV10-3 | CAISESYGGGGQETQYF | TGTGCCATCAGTGAGTCTTACGGCGGGGGGGGACAAGAGACCCAGTACTTC
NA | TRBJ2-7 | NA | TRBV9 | CASSVDPGASYEQYF | TGTGCCAGCAGCGTAGATCCGGGGGCTTCCTACGAGCAGTACTTC